The next 4 T cell receptor beta chains were all read from a single sample in a study of prognosis after radiotherapy for stage I lung cancer. The genomic DNA TCR beta CDR3 region underwent two rounds of multiplex PCR. Individual primers that were specific to each TRBV and TRBJ gene served in first-round PCR. TCRdb processed the multiplex PCR reads anew with MiXCR; each CDR3 protein has one entry. The sample contains roughly 24,000 distinct CDR3 sequences, approximately 44% of which appear only once. The material was PBMCs, obtained before or after stereotactic body radiation therapy (not recorded which). These receptors came from a donor of 50 years or more with non-small cell lung cancer.

CDR3 amino acids: CASSRWGTSGRETQYF. CDR3 sequence (DNA): TGTGCCAGCAGCCGCTGGGGGACTAGCGGGAGGGAGACCCAGTACTTC. V is TRBV7-2 and J is TRBJ2-5; 15 bases line up with TRBD2. CDR3 length: 16 amino acids. The V gene end was trimmed by 5 bases and the J gene end by 5 bases; junction bases not matched to a gene: 6. CDR1 is SGHTA and CDR2 is FQGNSA in the germline V gene.

This clonotype was recorded at least ten times. The genes are TRBV19 and TRBJ2-7; TRBD1 matches at 7 bases. Germline V gives CDR1 LNHDA, CDR2 SQIVND (reference sequence). The CDR3 has 13 amino acids. V was clipped by 9 bases and J by 0 bases; unmatched bases: 5. As DNA, the CDR3 is TGTGCCAGCCAGGGACAGAGCTCCTACGAGCAGTACTTC. It encodes CASQGQSSYEQYF. Complete variable domain (other parts from reference TRBV19 and TRBJ2-7): DGGITQSPKYLFRKEGQNVTLSCEQNLNHDAMYWYRQDPGQGLRLIYYSQIVNDFQKGDIAEGYSVSREKKESFPLTVTSAQKNPTAFYLCASQGQSSYEQYFGPGTRLTVT.

For this clonotype: A far larger clone is off by one base, so a read error is likely. J is TRBJ2-1 and V is TRBV7-8, with a tentative D call TRBD2 (7 bases). V gave up 5 bases and J gave up 10 bases, with 18 bases separating them. This CDR3 is 14 amino acids long. Germline CDR1 SGHVS, CDR2 FQNEAQ. CDR3: CASSGSPGGNEQFF. The CDR3 nucleotides read TGTGCCAGCAGCGGATCCCCGGGGGGCAACGAGCAGTTCTTC. Using reference TRBV7-8 and TRBJ2-1 for the parts outside the CDR3, the full variable domain is GAGVSQSPRYKVAKRGQDVALRCDPISGHVSLFWYQQALGQGPEFLTYFQNEAQLDKSGLPSDRFFAERPEGSVSTLKIQRTQQEDSAVYLCASSGSPGGNEQFFGPGTRLTVL.

In this sample, this clonotype is medium-sized. J is TRBJ1-2 and V is TRBV6-1; 7 positions agree with TRBD1. Germline trimming cut 3 bases from V and 8 bases from J; bases unmatched to any gene: 9. The CDR3 runs 14 residues. CDR1 and CDR2 (germline): MNHNS, SASEGT. The CDR3 region is CASSDPQGRGGYTF. As DNA, the CDR3 is TGTGCCAGCAGTGACCCACAGGGGAGAGGGGGCTACACCTTC.